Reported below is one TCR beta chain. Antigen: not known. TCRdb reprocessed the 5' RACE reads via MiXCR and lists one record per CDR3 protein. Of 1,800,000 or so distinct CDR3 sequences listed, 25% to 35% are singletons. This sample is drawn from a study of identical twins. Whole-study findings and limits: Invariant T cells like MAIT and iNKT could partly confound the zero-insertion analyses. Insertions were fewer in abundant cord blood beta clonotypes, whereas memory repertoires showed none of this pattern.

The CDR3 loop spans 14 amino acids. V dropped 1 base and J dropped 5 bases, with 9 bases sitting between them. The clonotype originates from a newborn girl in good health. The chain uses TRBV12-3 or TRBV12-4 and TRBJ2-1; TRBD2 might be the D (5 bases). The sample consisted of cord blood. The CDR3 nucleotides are TGTGCCAGCAGTTTAGGGACTGATCACAATGAGCAGTTCTTC. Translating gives CASSLGTDHNEQFF.